This record looks at one TCR beta chain sequence and its context. This sample stems from a study of breast tumors, draining lymph nodes, adjacent tissues. V shed 0 bases and J shed 4 bases, with 13 bases lying between them. The length of the CDR3 is 15 residues. Germline V lookup: CDR1 SGHRS, CDR2 YFSETQ. From the multiplex PCR reads, TCRdb called clonotypes with MiXCR, one entry per CDR3 protein. This repertoire shows 21,000 or so distinct CDR3 sequences, approximately 40% found once; its top ten account for around 22%. The sample comprised breast tumor tissue. The rearrangement links TRBV5-1 to TRBJ1-2; TRBD1 is a possible D gene (6 bases). This TCR was sampled from a female donor with breast cancer. Some clones in this sample may be carry-over from other donors' samples. The CDR3 DNA follows: TGCGCCAGCAGCTTGGTGTCAGGGGTGGGCTATGGCTACACCTTC. Translated: CASSLVSGVGYGYTF.